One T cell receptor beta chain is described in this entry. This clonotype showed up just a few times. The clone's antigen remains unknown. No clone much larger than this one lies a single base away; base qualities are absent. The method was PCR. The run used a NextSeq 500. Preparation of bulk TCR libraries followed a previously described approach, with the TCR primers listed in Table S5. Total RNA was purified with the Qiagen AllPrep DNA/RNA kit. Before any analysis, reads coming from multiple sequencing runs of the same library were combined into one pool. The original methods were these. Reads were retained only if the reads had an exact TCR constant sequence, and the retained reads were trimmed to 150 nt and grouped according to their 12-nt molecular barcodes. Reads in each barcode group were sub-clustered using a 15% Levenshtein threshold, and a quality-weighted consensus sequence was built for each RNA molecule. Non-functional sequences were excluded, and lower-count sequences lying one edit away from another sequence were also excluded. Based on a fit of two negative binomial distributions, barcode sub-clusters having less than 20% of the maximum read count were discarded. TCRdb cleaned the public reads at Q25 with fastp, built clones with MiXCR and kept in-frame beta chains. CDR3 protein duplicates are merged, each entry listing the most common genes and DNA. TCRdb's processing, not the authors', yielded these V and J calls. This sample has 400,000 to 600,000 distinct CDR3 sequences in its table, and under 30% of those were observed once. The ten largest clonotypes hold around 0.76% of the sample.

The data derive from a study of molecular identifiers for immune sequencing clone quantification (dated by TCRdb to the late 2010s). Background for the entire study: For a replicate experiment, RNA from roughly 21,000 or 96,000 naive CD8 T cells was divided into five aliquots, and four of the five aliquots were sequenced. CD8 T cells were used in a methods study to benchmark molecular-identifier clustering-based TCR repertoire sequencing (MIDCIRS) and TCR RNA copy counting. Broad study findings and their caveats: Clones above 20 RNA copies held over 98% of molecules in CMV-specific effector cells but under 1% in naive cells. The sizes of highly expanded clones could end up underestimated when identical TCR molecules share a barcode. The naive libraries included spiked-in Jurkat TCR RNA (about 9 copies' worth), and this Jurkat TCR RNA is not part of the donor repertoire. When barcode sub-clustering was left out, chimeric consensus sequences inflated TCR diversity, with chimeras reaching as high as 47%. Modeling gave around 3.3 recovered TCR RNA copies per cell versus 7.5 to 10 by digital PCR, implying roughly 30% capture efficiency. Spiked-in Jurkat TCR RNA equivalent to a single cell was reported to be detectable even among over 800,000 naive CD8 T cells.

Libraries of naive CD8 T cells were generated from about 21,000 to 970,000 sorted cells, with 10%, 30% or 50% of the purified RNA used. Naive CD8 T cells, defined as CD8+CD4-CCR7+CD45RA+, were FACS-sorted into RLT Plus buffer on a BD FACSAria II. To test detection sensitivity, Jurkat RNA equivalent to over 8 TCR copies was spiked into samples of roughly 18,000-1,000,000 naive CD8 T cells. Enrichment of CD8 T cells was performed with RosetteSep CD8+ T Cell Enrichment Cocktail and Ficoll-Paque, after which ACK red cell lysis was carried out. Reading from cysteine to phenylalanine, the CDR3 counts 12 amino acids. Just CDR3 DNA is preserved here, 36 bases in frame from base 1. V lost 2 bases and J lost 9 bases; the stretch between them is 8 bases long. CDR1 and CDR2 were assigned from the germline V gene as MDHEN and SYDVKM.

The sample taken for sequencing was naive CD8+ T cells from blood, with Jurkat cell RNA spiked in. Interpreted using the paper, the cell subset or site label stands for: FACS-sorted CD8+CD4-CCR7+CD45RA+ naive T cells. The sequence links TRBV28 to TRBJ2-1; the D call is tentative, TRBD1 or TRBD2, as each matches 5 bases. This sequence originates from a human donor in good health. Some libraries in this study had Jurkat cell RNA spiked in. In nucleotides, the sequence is TGTGCCAGCAGTTTAAGAGGGGTTGAGCAGTTCTTC. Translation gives CASSLRGVEQFF.